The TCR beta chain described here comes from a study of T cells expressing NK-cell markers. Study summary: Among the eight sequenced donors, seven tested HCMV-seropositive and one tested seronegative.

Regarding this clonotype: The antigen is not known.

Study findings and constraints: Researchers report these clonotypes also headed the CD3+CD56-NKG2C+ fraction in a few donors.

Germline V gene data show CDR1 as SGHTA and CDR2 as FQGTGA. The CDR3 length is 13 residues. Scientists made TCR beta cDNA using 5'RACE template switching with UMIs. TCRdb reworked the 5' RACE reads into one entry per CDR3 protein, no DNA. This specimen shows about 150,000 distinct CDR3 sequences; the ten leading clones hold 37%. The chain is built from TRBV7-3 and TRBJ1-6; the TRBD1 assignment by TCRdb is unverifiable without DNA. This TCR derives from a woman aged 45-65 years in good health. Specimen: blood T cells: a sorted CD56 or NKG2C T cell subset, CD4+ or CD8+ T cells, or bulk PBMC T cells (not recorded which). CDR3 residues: CASSSTGNSPLHF.